A selection of T cell receptor beta chains follows, all from one sample in a study of blood T cell repertoires in COVID-19. Sequencing was performed with immunoSEQ multiplex PCR; in TCRdb, only in-frame clones are kept and a portion is missing. There are a few hundred thousand clones in the sample; roughly 88% occur only once, and roughly 15% lies in the top ten. Sequencing was performed on PBMCs or T cells enriched from blood (not recorded which). The receptors here all came from a woman in her fifties or sixties with acute COVID-19. Both conserved end residues are part of each CDR3. D genes are given only for firm matches. Expanded clones are given a class, and other clones once, few, many or no size at all.

v_call	j_call	d_call	clone_size	cdr3_aa	cdr3_nt
TRBV27	TRBJ2-1	.	.	CASNPLQGGSYNEQFF	TGTGCCAGCAACCCCCTTCAGGGGGGATCCTACAATGAGCAGTTCTTC
TRBV7-6	TRBJ2-3	TRBD2	.	CASSFTPRGGGPDTQYF	TGTGCCAGCAGTTTCACACCGCGGGGGGGAGGTCCAGATACGCAGTATTTT
TRBV19	TRBJ1-1	TRBD1	.	CASSIEQGALTEAFF	TGTGCCAGTAGTATAGAACAGGGGGCGCTTACCGAAGCTTTCTTT
TRBV4-1	TRBJ2-7	TRBD2	.	CASSQVTPTSGRAYEQYF	TGCGCCAGCAGCCAAGTCACCCCGACTAGCGGGAGGGCTTACGAGCAGTACTTC
TRBV28	TRBJ2-7	.	.	CASSLILLAQTSYEQYF	TGTGCCAGCAGTTTAATCCTCCTTGCACAGACCTCCTACGAGCAGTACTTC
TRBV28	TRBJ1-2	.	.	CATALPPPTHTRGYTF	TGTGCCACCGCACTACCCCCACCAACCCACACACGGGGCTACACCTTC
TRBV11-2	TRBJ2-7	TRBD2	.	CASSSRLAGTYEQYF	TGTGCCAGCAGCTCGAGACTAGCCGGCACCTACGAGCAGTACTTC
TRBV5-5	TRBJ2-3	TRBD2	.	CASSLAERGATDTQYF	TGTGCCAGCAGCTTGGCCGAGCGGGGGGCCACAGATACGCAGTATTTT
TRBV5-1	TRBJ1-4	.	.	CASSLSDSGEKLFF	TGCGCCAGCAGCCTATCGGACTCGGGTGAAAAACTGTTTTTT
TRBV7-2	TRBJ2-2	TRBD2	.	CASSPGTSAPNTGELFF	TGTGCCAGCAGCCCCGGGACTAGCGCGCCGAACACCGGGGAGCTGTTTTTT
TRBV5-1	TRBJ2-1	TRBD2	once	CASSGTGTSGRSNLNSYNEQFF	TGCGCCAGCAGTGGGACCGGGACTAGCGGGAGGTCGAACCTTAACTCCTACAATGAGCAGTTCTTC
TRBV7-9	TRBJ1-2	.	.	CASSLGGSNYGYTF	TGTGCCAGCAGCTTAGGGGGCTCTAACTATGGCTACACCTTC
TRBV9	TRBJ1-3	.	once	CASSVGQDTIYF	TGTGCCAGCAGCGTAGGCCAGGACACCATATATTTT
TRBV3-1/TRBV3-2	TRBJ2-7	TRBD1	once	CASSHKQGASYEQYF	TGTGCCAGCAGCCATAAACAGGGGGCTTCCTACGAGCAGTACTTC
TRBV2	TRBJ1-5	.	.	CASSAQGNSNQPQHF	TGTGCCAGCAGCGCCCAGGGAAATAGCAATCAGCCCCAGCATTTT
TRBV5-1	TRBJ2-7	TRBD2	.	CASSTGLADSYEQYF	TGCGCCAGCAGCACCGGACTAGCGGACTCCTACGAGCAGTACTTC
TRBV28	TRBJ1-6	.	.	CASIDAQGPSPLHF	TGTGCCAGCATCGATGCCCAGGGGCCCTCACCCCTCCACTTT
TRBV27	TRBJ2-3	TRBD2	.	CASSWTSGRGYTQYF	TGTGCCAGCAGTTGGACTAGCGGGAGGGGGTATACGCAGTATTTT
TRBV28	TRBJ2-7	TRBD2	.	CASSFGPGLAGALSGEQYF	TGTGCCAGCAGTTTTGGTCCCGGGCTAGCGGGAGCTTTATCGGGAGAGCAGTACTTC
TRBV28	TRBJ1-5	TRBD1	.	CASSLQGAGNQPQHF	TGTGCCAGCAGTCTCCAGGGGGCGGGCAATCAGCCCCAGCATTTT
TRBV19	TRBJ2-5	TRBD2	.	CASRQREGRETQYF	TGTGCCAGTAGACAGCGGGAGGGCCGGGAGACCCAGTACTTC
TRBV18	TRBJ1-2	TRBD1	.	CASSPTGQNYGYTF	TGTGCCAGCTCACCGACGGGACAGAACTATGGCTACACCTTC
TRBV19	TRBJ2-1	TRBD2	.	CASSSGLAGRNEQFF	TGTGCCAGTTCCTCGGGACTAGCGGGGAGAAATGAGCAGTTCTTC
TRBV6-5	TRBJ1-2	.	.	CASFWDQGYGYTF	TGTGCCAGTTTTTGGGATCAGGGCTATGGCTACACCTTC
TRBV27	TRBJ2-1	TRBD2	.	CASSQSFLRSGRGHNEQFF	TGTGCCAGCAGCCAGTCTTTTCTACGTAGCGGGAGGGGTCACAATGAGCAGTTCTTC
TRBV6-5	TRBJ1-2	TRBD1	.	CASSYMTGVSGYTF	TGTGCCAGCAGTTACATGACAGGGGTCAGCGGCTACACCTTC
TRBV4-3	TRBJ2-7	TRBD2	.	CASSQDRPRGTSGRVYF	TGCGCCAGCAGCCAAGATCGCCCACGGGGGACTAGCGGGAGGGTATACTTC
TRBV1	TRBJ2-3	.	.	CTSSQDGANRDTQYF	TGCACCAGCAGCCAAGATGGGGCGAACCGAGATACGCAGTATTTT
TRBV3-1/TRBV3-2	TRBJ2-5	TRBD2	once	CASSQPRGGKETQYF	TGTGCCAGCAGCCAACCCCGGGGAGGGAAGGAGACCCAGTACTTC
TRBV3-1/TRBV3-2	TRBJ2-7	.	few	CASSRLGAGYYEQYF	TGTGCCAGCAGCCGCCTAGGGGCGGGGTACTACGAGCAGTACTTC
TRBV5-1	TRBJ1-1	.	.	CASSLRPQGGNTEAFF	TGCGCCAGCAGCTTACGACCGCAGGGCGGGAACACTGAAGCTTTCTTT
TRBV12-5	TRBJ1-2	.	.	CASGYGHLLGYTF	TGTGCTAGTGGTTACGGACACCTACTTGGCTACACCTTC
TRBV7-9	TRBJ2-7	.	once	CASSRRLYEQYF	TGTGCCAGCAGCCGCAGACTCTACGAGCAGTACTTC
TRBV4-3	TRBJ1-5	.	.	CASSQDRTFWGGNQPQHF	TGCGCCAGCAGCCAAGATCGGACCTTCTGGGGGGGCAATCAGCCCCAGCATTTT
TRBV2	TRBJ1-1	TRBD1	.	CASSMGQGTEAFF	TGTGCCAGCAGTATGGGACAGGGCACTGAAGCTTTCTTT